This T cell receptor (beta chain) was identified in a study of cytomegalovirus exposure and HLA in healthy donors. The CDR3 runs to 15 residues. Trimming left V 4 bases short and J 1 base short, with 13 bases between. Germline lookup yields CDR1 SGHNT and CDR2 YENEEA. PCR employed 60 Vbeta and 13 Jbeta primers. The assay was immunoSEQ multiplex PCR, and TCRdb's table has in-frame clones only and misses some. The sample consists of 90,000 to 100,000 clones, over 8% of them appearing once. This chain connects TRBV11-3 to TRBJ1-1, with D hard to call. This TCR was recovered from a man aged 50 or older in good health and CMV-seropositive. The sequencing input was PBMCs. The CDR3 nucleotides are TGTGCCAGCAGCTCTGGGTCAGGATCGAACACTGAAGCTTTCTTT. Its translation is CASSSGSGSNTEAFF.